This TCR beta chain is from a study of cytomegalovirus exposure and HLA in healthy donors. Points from the study as a whole: Sequencing artifact likely explains a cluster of highly shared sequence variants. Analysis was performed later, and it showed HLA-associated TCR beta chains to be more clonally expanded than equally common others.

The PCR ran on 60 Vbeta and 13 Jbeta primers. TCRdb keeps only in-frame clones here, not all; method: immunoSEQ multiplex PCR. The sample includes approximately 130,000 clones, under 85% seen only once; the top ten take approximately 9.1%. Notes on this clone: The antigen is undetermined.

Germline CDR1 reads SEHNR; CDR2 reads FQNEAQ (reference sequence). With 2 bases removed from V and 10 bases from J, the gap between germline ends came to 9 bases. This CDR3 has 12 amino acids. Sequencing was carried out using PBMCs. This receptor was identified in a woman in her forties or fifties in good health and CMV-seropositive. The V and J genes are TRBV7-9 and TRBJ2-1; D is perhaps TRBD1 (5 bases). CDR3: CASSLTTVEQFF. CDR3 nucleotide sequence: TGTGCCAGCAGCTTAACGACAGTAGAGCAGTTCTTC. The full variable domain, completed using reference TRBV7-9 and TRBJ2-1, is DTGVSQNPRHKITKRGQNVTFRCDPISEHNRLYWYRQTLGQGPEFLTYFQNEAQLEKSRLLSDRFSAERPKGSFSTLEIQRTEQGDSAMYLCASSLTTVEQFFGPGTRLTVL.